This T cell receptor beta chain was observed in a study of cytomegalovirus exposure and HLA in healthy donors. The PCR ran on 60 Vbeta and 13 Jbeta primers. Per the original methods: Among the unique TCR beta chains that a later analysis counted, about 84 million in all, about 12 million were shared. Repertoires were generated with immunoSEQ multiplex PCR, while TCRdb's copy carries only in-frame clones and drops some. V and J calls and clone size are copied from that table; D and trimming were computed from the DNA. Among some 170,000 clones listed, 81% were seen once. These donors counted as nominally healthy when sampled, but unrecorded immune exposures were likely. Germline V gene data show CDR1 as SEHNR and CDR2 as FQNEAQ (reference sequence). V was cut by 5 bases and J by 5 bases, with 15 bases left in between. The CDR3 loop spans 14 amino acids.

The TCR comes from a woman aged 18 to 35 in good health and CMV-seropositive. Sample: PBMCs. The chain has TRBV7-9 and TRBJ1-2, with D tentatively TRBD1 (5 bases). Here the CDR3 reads CASSPGGEHYGYTF. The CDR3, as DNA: TGTGCCAGCAGCCCCGGGGGGGAACATTATGGCTACACCTTC.